In this sample, the clone carrying this TCR beta chain turned up many times. Its antigen is currently unknown. Trimming took off 5 bases at V and 8 bases at J, with 15 bases between the two ends. This CDR3 region has 13 residues. These data belong to a study of identical twins. Study-wide findings and caveats: Instead of following the same donors, the conclusions were based on cross-sectional statistical analysis. Possibly, invariant MAIT and iNKT cells partly confounded zero-insertion analyses.

TCRdb processed the 5' RACE reads anew with MiXCR; each CDR3 protein has one entry. Of about 690,000 distinct CDR3 sequences in the sample, 21% are singletons; the top ten hold roughly 4%. These data were also reused for a study on T cells expressing NK-cell markers. That report notes: It was sorted CD3+CD56-NKG2C+, CD3+CD56+NKG2C- and CD3+CD56+NKG2C+ T cells that provided the TCR beta repertoires. Eight donors were sequenced, of whom seven were HCMV-seropositive, while the remaining one was HCMV-seronegative.

This rearrangement joins TRBV12-3 or TRBV12-4 to TRBJ1-2; D unclear. This receptor was obtained from a woman aged 18 to 35 in good health. The sequenced sample consisted of PBMCs. The DNA of the CDR3 is TGTGCCAGCAGTGGGGAGGGTGTGTGGGGCTACACCTTC. Encoded protein: CASSGEGVWGYTF.